The entry below describes one T cell receptor (beta chain). What it recognizes is unknown. Per the germline V gene, CDR1 is SGHTA and CDR2 is FQGNSA. The CDR3 contains 15 residues. V was cut by 1 base and J by 2 bases, with 10 bases left in between. This sample was included in a study of cytomegalovirus exposure and HLA in healthy donors. Findings and caveats of the study: Researchers left out some V segments, among them TRBV6-2 and TRBV6-3, as indistinguishable.

Primers: 60 Vbeta forward and 13 Jbeta reverse. Assay used: immunoSEQ multiplex PCR; TCRdb lists only in-frame clones, some missing. This sample has under 150,000 clones, with 79% found just once. The receptor was derived from a man aged 25-45 years in good health and CMV-seropositive. Input material: PBMCs. The J gene is TRBJ2-3, the V gene TRBV7-2; D perhaps matches TRBD2 (6 bases). In DNA form, the CDR3 reads TGTGCCAGCAGCTTAGTCTGGGGGGACACAGATACGCAGTATTTT. It codes for CASSLVWGDTDTQYF.